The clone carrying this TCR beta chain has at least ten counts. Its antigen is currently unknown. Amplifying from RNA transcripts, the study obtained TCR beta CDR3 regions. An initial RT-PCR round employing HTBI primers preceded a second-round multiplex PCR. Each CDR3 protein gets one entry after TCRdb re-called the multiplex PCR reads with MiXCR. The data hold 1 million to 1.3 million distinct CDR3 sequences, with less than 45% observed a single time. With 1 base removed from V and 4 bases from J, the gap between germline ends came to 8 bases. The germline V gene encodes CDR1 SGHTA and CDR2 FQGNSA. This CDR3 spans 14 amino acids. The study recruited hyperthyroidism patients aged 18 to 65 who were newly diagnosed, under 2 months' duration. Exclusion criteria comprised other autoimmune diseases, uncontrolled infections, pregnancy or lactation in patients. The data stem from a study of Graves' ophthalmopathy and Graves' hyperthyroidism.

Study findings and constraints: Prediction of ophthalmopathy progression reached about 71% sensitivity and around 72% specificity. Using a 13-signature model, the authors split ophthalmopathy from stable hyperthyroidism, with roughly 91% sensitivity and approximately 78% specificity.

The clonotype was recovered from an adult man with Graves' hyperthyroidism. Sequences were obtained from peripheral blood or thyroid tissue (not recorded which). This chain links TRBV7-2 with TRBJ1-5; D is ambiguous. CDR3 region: CASSLDSTNQPQHF. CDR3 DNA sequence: TGTGCCAGCAGCTTAGATAGTACGAATCAGCCCCAGCATTTT. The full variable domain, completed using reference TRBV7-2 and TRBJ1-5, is GAGVSQSPSNKVTEKGKDVELRCDPISGHTALYWYRQSLGQGLEFLIYFQGNSAPDKSGLPSDRFSAERTGGSVSTLTIQRTQQEDSAVYLCASSLDSTNQPQHFGDGTRLSIL.